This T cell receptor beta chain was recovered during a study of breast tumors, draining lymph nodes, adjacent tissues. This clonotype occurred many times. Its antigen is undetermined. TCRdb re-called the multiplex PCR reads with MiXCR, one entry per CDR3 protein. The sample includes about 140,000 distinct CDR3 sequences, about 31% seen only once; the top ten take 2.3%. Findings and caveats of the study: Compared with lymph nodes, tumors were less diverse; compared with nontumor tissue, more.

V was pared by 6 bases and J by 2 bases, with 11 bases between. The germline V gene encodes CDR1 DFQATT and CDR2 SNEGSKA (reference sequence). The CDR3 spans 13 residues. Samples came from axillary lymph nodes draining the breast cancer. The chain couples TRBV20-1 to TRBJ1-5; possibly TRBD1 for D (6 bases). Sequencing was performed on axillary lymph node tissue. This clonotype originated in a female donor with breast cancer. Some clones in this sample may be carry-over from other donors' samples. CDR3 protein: CSALTGGNQPQHF. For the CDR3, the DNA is TGCAGTGCCCTGACAGGCGGCAATCAGCCCCAGCATTTT.